The 10 T cell receptor beta chains in this list originate from one sample, sequenced in a study of regulatory T cells in long-lasting Graves disease (dated by TCRdb to the early 2020s). The time point label of this sample denotes: newly diagnosed GD, antithyroid drugs for less than 3 months. For both TCR sequencing and RNA sequencing, RNA was extracted from PBMCs in TRIzol. Library method: multiplex PCR. The sequencer was an Illumina HiSeq 4000. CDR3 regions were amplified by Arm-PCR with iRepertoire HTBI primers to construct TCR beta libraries. TCRdb applied fastp at Q25 and MiXCR to the public reads, then kept only in-frame beta chains. Rows matching on CDR3 protein sequence are summarized as one entry with the most common DNA and genes. The sample contains under 450,000 distinct CDR3 sequences, 10% to 15% of them found a single time. Approximately 17% of the sample is in the top ten clones. This sample also appeared in a second study, on T cells in Graves' hyperthyroidism and ophthalmopathy.

The sample was peripheral blood mononuclear cells (PBMCs), taken at new diagnosis, from a patient treated with antithyroid drugs. The source of these receptors is a woman aged 18 to 35 with Graves disease. Donor details come from another sample of the same person, matched by shared clones.

This clonotype came up a few times. V is TRBV20-1 and J is TRBJ2-3; 16 positions agree with TRBD2. CDR1 is DFQATT and CDR2 is SNEGSKA in the germline V gene (reference sequence). This CDR3 contains 22 residues. J lost 8 bases, V lost 2 bases, and 25 bases had no gene match. CDR3 bases: TGCAGTGCTAGACAAACCGGGACTAGCGGGAGGGCCCGGGGCCCCTGCGCATGTACGCAGTATTTT. Its translation: CSARQTGTSGRARGPCACTQYF.

In regard to this clonotype: A single base separates this from a much larger clone, so it may be a read error. CDR3 bases: TGCAGTGCTAGTAGACAGGGGGTAGTCGATGAGCAGTACTTC. It codes for CSASRQGVVDEQYF. The genes are TRBV20-1 and TRBJ2-5; 9 bases are a match to TRBD1. From germline, CDR1 is DFQATT and CDR2 SNEGSKA (reference sequence). The CDR3 has 14 residues. With 3 bases clipped from V and 11 bases from J, the junction kept 13 bases outside the gene matches.

This clonotype has a count of ten or more. The chain carries TRBV6-2 or TRBV6-3 and TRBJ2-1; 8 bases line up with TRBD2. Germline values: CDR1 MNHEY, CDR2 SVGEGT. The CDR3 contains 15 residues. Losses at the gene ends were 3 bases for V and 7 bases for J; bases not matched to a gene: 8. The DNA for the CDR3 is TGTGCCAGCAGTTATCCCGCCGGGACTAGGAATGAGCAGTTCTTC. Translating it yields CASSYPAGTRNEQFF.

This clonotype was recorded at least ten times. The chain recombines TRBV12-3 or TRBV12-4 with TRBJ2-5, with D possibly matching TRBD1 (6 bases). The CDR3 loop spans 14 amino acids. The V end was cut by 4 bases, the J end by 4 bases, with 13 bases between. CDR3 sequence reads: CASSSSPRGETQYF. In DNA form, the CDR3 reads TGTGCCAGCAGTTCCTCCCCCAGGGGAGAGACCCAGTACTTC.

The rearrangement uses TRBV5-6 and TRBJ1-1; D gene ambiguous. The V gene's germline CDR1 is SGHDT and CDR2 YYEEEE. The ends were cut back, 4 bases at V and 1 base at J, with 11 bases in the middle. The CDR3 runs 14 residues. The CDR3 spells CASSRARPNTEAFF. As DNA, the CDR3 is TGTGCCAGCAGCCGCGCCAGGCCGAACACTGAAGCTTTCTTT.

This clonotype occurred many times. The V gene is TRBV9, the J gene TRBJ2-5; 8 nucleotides match TRBD1. CDR3 length: 17 amino acids. Trimming at V came to 0 bases and at J to 3 bases, leaving 10 bases not matched to a gene. CDR1 and CDR2 (germline): SGDLS, YYNGEE. This chain's CDR3 is CASSVGWSGQGKETQYF. The DNA for the CDR3 is TGTGCCAGCAGCGTAGGGTGGTCAGGACAGGGAAAAGAGACCCAGTACTTC.

This clonotype has ten or more counts. This chain connects TRBV4-1 to TRBJ2-7, with 7 bases fitting TRBD1. The CDR3 length is 14 residues. V was clipped by 5 bases and J by 2 bases; unmatched bases: 6. Germline V gene lookup returns CDR1 MGHRA and CDR2 YSYEKL. The CDR3 DNA is TGCGCCAGCAGCTACAGGGGCGAGGCCTACGAGCAGTACTTC. It translates to CASSYRGEAYEQYF.

This chain uses TRBV19 with TRBJ1-1; D is undetermined. The CDR3 sequence is 13 residues long. V lost 8 bases and J lost 10, with 20 bases in between. The germline V gene has CDR1 LNHDA and CDR2 SQIVND (reference sequence). The CDR3 nucleotides are TGTGCCAGTTCCGCTAGACCCTTACTTTCAGCTTTCTTT. Amino acid sequence: CASSARPLLSAFF. Complete variable domain (other parts from reference TRBV19 and TRBJ1-1): DGGITQSPKYLFRKEGQNVTLSCEQNLNHDAMYWYRQDPGQGLRLIYYSQIVNDFQKGDIAEGYSVSREKKESFPLTVTSAQKNPTAFYLCASSARPLLSAFFGQGTRLTVV.

This clonotype occurred many times. The chain links TRBV20-1 to TRBJ2-5; TRBD2 aligns across 11 bases. This CDR3 comprises 14 residues. V was pared by 3 bases and J by 4 bases, with 4 bases of the junction left unmatched. From germline, CDR1 is DFQATT and CDR2 SNEGSKA (reference sequence). CDR3 in DNA: TGCAGTGCTAGGCTAGCGGGGGGCCTAGAGACCCAGTACTTC. Its translation: CSARLAGGLETQYF.

The chain employs TRBV4-1 and TRBJ1-5; TRBD1 matches at 7 bases. Per germline, CDR1 MGHRA and CDR2 YSYEKL. This CDR3 has 14 amino acids. J lost 6 bases, V lost 1 base, and 3 bases had no gene match. DNA of the CDR3: TGCGCCAGCAGCCAAGCAGGGGGTAGTCAGCCCCAGCATTTT. Residues: CASSQAGGSQPQHF.